These 17 T cell receptor beta chains were sequenced from one sample in a study of lymphopenia after photon versus proton radiotherapy. The assay was immunoSEQ multiplex PCR, and TCRdb's table has in-frame clones only and misses some. This table holds about 39,000 clones, roughly nine tenths found once. The input for sequencing was peripheral blood, taken from a patient treated with photon-based radiotherapy. The source of these receptors is a man aged 60 to 69 with cholangiocarcinoma.

V is TRBV7-8 and J is TRBJ1-1, with D perhaps TRBD1 (5 bases). Trimming removed 2 bases at V and 6 bases at J, with 16 bases between. The CDR3 has 15 residues. CDR1 and CDR2 from the germline V gene are SGHVS and FQNEAQ. CDR3 protein: CASSLLGGLGAEAFF. Written as DNA, the CDR3 is TGTGCCAGCAGCTTACTCGGGGGGTTGGGCGCTGAAGCTTTCTTT.

By sample share, this clone is medium-sized. The chain has TRBV27 and TRBJ2-1, with D possibly being TRBD2 (5 bases). CDR3 size: 12 residues. CDR1 is MNHEY, CDR2 SMNVEV, per germline (reference sequence). V lost 6 bases, J lost 6 bases, and 9 bases lay in between. CDR3 coding DNA: TGTGCCAGCAGCAAAGGGAGCAATGAGCAGTTCTTC. It codes for CASSKGSNEQFF.

The J gene is TRBJ2-1, the V gene TRBV10-3; D is perhaps TRBD1 (7 bases). Trimming took off 1 base at V and 8 bases at J, with 9 bases between the two ends. Germline V gives CDR1 ENHRY, CDR2 SYGVKD. The CDR3 has 13 amino acids. In DNA form, the CDR3 reads TGTGCCATCAGTGAGTTCAGGGGGGATGAGCAGTTCTTC. This translates into CAISEFRGDEQFF.

The gene calls are TRBV18 and TRBJ1-3; tentative D call: TRBD1 (5 bases). CDR3 length: 16 amino acids. Germline V gene sequence: CDR1 KGHSH, CDR2 LQKENI. Trimming took 2 bases from V and 1 from J, leaving 12 bases between them. The CDR3 sequence: CASSPEPGGSGNTIYF. In DNA, the CDR3 is TGTGCCAGCTCACCAGAGCCCGGGGGGTCTGGAAACACCATATATTTT.

This chain connects TRBV11-2 to TRBJ2-2; D not certain. Trimming shortened V by 2 bases and J by 1 base, and 14 bases separated the two germline ends. The CDR3 length is 17 residues. Germline CDR1 reads SGHAT; CDR2 reads FQNNGV. Here the CDR3 reads CASSLSFRQLNTGELFF. CDR3 coding DNA: TGTGCCAGCAGCTTATCATTCCGGCAGCTGAACACCGGGGAGCTGTTTTTT.

This rearrangement joins TRBV18 to TRBJ2-6, with 11 bases matching TRBD1. CDR1 is KGHSH and CDR2 is LQKENI in the germline V gene. Trimming removed 4 bases from V and 1 base from J; junction bases left unmatched: 3. The CDR3 extends over 17 amino acids. This chain's CDR3 is CASSQGQGVSGANVLTF. In DNA form, the CDR3 reads TGTGCCAGCTCACAGGGACAGGGGGTTTCTGGGGCCAACGTCCTGACTTTC.

The chain employs TRBV4-2 and TRBJ1-2; 7 bases align to TRBD1. This CDR3 contains 15 residues. The V and J ends lost 2 bases and 6 bases, in that order; junction bases with no gene match: 9. In germline, CDR1 is LGHNA, CDR2 YNFKEQ. DNA for the CDR3: TGTGCCAGCAGCCAACCGGACAGGAGCGGAGATGGCTACACCTTC. Translating gives CASSQPDRSGDGYTF.

This clone is a singleton in its sample. This CDR3 reads CASGEAGEANYGYTF. In DNA, the CDR3 is TGTGCCAGCGGGGAAGCGGGGGAAGCTAACTATGGCTACACCTTC. The rearrangement links TRBV2 to TRBJ1-2, with a possible D match to TRBD1 (5 bases). Germline CDR1 reads SNHLY; CDR2 reads FYNNEI. The CDR3 totals 15 residues. Trimming left V 8 bases short and J 0 bases short, with 16 bases between.

The count of this clone is one. The rearrangement links TRBV12-1 to TRBJ2-3; the table gives TRBD2 as D, unverified against the DNA. TRBV12-1 is assigned pseudogene status. This CDR3 region has 16 residues. CDR3: CASSFARGLCTDTQYF. CDR3 nucleotide sequence: TGTGCCAGCAGCTTTGCTCGCGGGTTATGCACAGATACGCAGTATTTT.

CDR3 sequence reads: CAISESSGRDEQFF. The CDR3 nucleotides are TGTGCCATCAGTGAGTCAAGCGGGCGGGATGAGCAGTTCTTC. This chain uses TRBV10-3 with TRBJ2-1, with a weak D call TRBD2 (6 bases). Trimming pared 0 bases from V and 8 bases from J, leaving 11 bases between. The CDR3 is made up of 14 amino acids. The germline V gene has CDR1 ENHRY and CDR2 SYGVKD.

The rearrangement links TRBV6-1 to TRBJ2-7, with a possible D match to TRBD1 (6 bases). V shed 0 bases and J shed 4 bases, with 13 bases lying between them. The germline V gene encodes CDR1 MNHNS and CDR2 SASEGT. The CDR3 covers 15 residues. The CDR3 DNA reads TGTGCCAGCAGTGAAGCGGGGGCCAGGGCGTACGAGCAGTACTTC. It encodes CASSEAGARAYEQYF.

The rearrangement joins TRBV27 to TRBJ1-2; a possible D gene is TRBD1 (5 bases). V was cut by 8 bases and J by 4 bases, with 17 bases left in between. This CDR3 is built from 14 residues. Germline assignment: CDR1 MNHEY and CDR2 SMNVEV (reference sequence). This chain's CDR3 is CASAQGDPAYGYTF. In DNA form, the CDR3 reads TGTGCCAGCGCTCAGGGAGACCCCGCCTATGGCTACACCTTC.

The gene calls are TRBV5-8 and TRBJ2-7, with D tentatively TRBD1 or TRBD2 (5 bases each). The germline V and J ends were trimmed by 4 bases and 2 bases, with 13 bases remaining between them. The CDR3 is 14 residues long. CDR1 is SGHTS and CDR2 is YDEGEE in the germline V gene. The CDR3: CASSVGASAYEQYF. In DNA form, the CDR3 reads TGTGCCAGCAGCGTCGGGGCCTCAGCCTACGAGCAGTACTTC.

The genes are TRBV7-3 and TRBJ2-7; D ambiguous. Germline-derived CDR1 and CDR2 are SGHTA and FQGTGA. The CDR3 spans 13 residues. With 4 bases removed from V and 0 bases from J, the gap between germline ends came to 7 bases. CDR3 in amino acids: CASSYSSSYEQYF. The CDR3 DNA reads TGTGCCAGCAGCTACTCCAGCTCCTACGAGCAGTACTTC.

The genes are TRBV27 and TRBJ2-7; 15 positions match TRBD2. The CDR3 length is 23 residues. In germline, CDR1 is MNHEY, CDR2 SMNVEV (reference sequence). V shed 5 bases, J shed 3 bases, and the junction held 26 bases outside the gene matches. CDR3 nucleotides: TGTGCCAGCAGTGCGCCTGGATTTCTGGGGTCCGGGACTAGCGGGAGGTGGTGCTACGAGCAGTACTTC. Residues: CASSAPGFLGSGTSGRWCYEQYF.

This chain links TRBV6-5 with TRBJ2-1; TRBD1 matches at 7 bases. The germline V gene has CDR1 MNHEY and CDR2 SVGAGI. This CDR3 comprises 13 residues. Unmatched junction bases numbered 3, after V lost 5 bases and J lost 5 bases. CDR3 residues: CASSGTGDNEQFF. The CDR3 region has the DNA TGTGCCAGCAGTGGCACAGGGGACAATGAGCAGTTCTTC.

The V call is TRBV11-3, the J call TRBJ1-1; no firm D call. This CDR3 contains 14 residues. V lost 0 bases to trimming and J lost 1 base, with 6 bases between them. In germline, CDR1 is SGHNT, CDR2 YENEEA. In DNA form, the CDR3 reads TGTGCCAGCAGCTTAGATAGCTCGAACACTGAAGCTTTCTTT. It yields the protein CASSLDSSNTEAFF.